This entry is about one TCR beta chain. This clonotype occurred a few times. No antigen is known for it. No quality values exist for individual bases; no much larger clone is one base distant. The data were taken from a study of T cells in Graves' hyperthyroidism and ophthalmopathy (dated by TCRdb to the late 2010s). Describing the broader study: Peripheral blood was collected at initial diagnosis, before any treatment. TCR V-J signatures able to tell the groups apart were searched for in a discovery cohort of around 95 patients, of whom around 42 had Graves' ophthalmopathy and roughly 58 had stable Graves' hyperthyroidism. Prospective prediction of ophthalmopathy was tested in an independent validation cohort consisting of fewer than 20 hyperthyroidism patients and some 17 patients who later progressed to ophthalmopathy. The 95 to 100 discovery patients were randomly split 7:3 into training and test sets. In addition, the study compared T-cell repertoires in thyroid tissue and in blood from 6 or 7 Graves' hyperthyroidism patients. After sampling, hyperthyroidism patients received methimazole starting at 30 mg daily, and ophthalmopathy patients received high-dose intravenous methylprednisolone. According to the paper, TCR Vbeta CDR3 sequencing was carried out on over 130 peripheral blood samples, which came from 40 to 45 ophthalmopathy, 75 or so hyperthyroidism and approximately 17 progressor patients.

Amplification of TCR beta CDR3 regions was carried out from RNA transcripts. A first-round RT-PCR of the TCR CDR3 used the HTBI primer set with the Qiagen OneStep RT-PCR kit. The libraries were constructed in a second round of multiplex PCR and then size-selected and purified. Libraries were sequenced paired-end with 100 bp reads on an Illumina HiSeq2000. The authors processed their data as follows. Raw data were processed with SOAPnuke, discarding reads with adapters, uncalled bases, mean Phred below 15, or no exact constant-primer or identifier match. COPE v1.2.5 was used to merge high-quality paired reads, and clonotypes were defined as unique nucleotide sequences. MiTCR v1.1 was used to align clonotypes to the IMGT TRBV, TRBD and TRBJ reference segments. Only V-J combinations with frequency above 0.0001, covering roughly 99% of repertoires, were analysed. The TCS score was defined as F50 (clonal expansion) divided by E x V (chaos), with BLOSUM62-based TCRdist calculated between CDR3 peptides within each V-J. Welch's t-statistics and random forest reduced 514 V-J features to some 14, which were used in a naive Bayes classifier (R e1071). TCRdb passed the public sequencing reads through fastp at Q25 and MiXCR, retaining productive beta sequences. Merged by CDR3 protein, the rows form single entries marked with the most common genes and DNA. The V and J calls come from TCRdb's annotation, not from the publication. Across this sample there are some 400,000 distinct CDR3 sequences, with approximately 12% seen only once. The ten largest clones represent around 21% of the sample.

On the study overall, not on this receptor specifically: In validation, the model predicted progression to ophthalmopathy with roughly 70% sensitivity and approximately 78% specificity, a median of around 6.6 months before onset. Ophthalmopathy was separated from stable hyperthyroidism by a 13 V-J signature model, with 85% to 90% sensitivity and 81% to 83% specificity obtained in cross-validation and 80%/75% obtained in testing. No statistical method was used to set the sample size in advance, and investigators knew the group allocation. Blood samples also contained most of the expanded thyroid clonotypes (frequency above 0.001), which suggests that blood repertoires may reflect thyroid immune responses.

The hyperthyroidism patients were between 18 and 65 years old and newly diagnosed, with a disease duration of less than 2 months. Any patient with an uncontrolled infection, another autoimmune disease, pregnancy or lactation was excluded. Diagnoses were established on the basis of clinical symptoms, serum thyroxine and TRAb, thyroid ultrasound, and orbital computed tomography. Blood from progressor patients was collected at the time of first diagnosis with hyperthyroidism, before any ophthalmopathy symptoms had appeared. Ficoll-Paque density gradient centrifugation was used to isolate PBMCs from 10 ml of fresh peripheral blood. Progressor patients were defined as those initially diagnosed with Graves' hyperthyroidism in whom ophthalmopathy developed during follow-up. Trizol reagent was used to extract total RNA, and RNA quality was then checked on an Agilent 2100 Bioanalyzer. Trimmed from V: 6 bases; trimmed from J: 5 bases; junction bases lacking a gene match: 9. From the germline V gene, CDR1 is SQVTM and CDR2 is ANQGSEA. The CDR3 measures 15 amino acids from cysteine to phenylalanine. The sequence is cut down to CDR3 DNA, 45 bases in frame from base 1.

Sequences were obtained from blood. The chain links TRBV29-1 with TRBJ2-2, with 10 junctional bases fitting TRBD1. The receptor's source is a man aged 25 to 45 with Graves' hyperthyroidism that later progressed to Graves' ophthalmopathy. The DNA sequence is TGCAGCGTGTGGGGACCGGGACAGGGGACCGGGGAGCTGTTTTTT. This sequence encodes CSVWGPGQGTGELFF.